Each of the 27 T cell receptor beta chains below was sequenced from the same sample in a study of CD8 T cells in Susac syndrome. An input of 0.5 to 1 ug of RNA was subjected to reverse transcription using random hexamers. One entry per CDR3 protein, called by TCRdb with MiXCR from the immunoSEQ multiplex PCR reads. In the table there are under 200,000 distinct CDR3 sequences, 85% to 95% of which are singletons. Material for sequencing was CD4+ T cells from PBMCs. These receptors originate from a human donor in good health.

The rearrangement uses TRBV29-1 and TRBJ1-5; possible D gene TRBD1, 5 bases. The V gene lost 4 bases and the J gene lost 5 bases, with 12 bases spanning the gap. CDR1 and CDR2 from the germline V gene are SQVTM and ANQGSEA. The length of the CDR3 is 13 residues. CDR3 sequence: CSVAVLGDQPQHF. The CDR3 coding sequence is TGCAGCGTTGCGGTTTTGGGGGATCAGCCCCAGCATTTT.

The chain uses TRBV9 and TRBJ1-2; D ambiguous. Trimming pared 1 base from V and 4 bases from J, leaving 14 bases between. The CDR3 has 15 amino acids. CDR1 SGDLS and CDR2 YYNGEE come from the germline V gene. The CDR3: CASSVSEGWVYGYTF. For the CDR3, the DNA is TGTGCCAGCAGCGTATCCGAGGGTTGGGTCTATGGCTACACCTTC.

The chain combines TRBV20-1 with TRBJ1-5, with 10 nucleotides matching TRBD1. J lost 7 bases, V lost 2 bases, and 2 bases had no gene match. The CDR3 covers 13 residues. Germline loops: CDR1 DFQATT, CDR2 SNEGSKA (reference sequence). Here the CDR3 DNA reads TGCAGTGCTAGATGGACAGGGGGGCAGCCCCAGCATTTT. Translation: CSARWTGGQPQHF.

This chain uses TRBV9 with TRBJ2-5, with D possibly TRBD1 on 6 matching bases. Per the germline V gene, CDR1 is SGDLS and CDR2 is YYNGEE. Trimming left V 3 bases short and J 2 bases short, with 14 bases between. There are 15 residues in the CDR3. The CDR3 DNA is TGTGCCAGCAGCGCGAGGAATAGGGGGCAAGAGACCCAGTACTTC. Protein product: CASSARNRGQETQYF.

The chain has TRBV9 and TRBJ1-5; D remains ambiguous. The CDR3 extends over 13 amino acids. Germline V CDR1 and CDR2: SGDLS, YYNGEE. Trimming cost V 4 bases and J 5 bases, with 10 bases left between them. The CDR3 nucleotides are TGTGCCAGCAGCCTATACGGGGATCAGCCCCAGCATTTT. This translates into CASSLYGDQPQHF.

This chain joins TRBV3-1 and TRBJ1-1; D is unclear. The CDR3 is 13 amino acids. Germline CDR1 and CDR2: LGHDT and YNNKEL (reference sequence). Between the trimmed V and J ends, which lost 2 bases and 7 bases, there was a span of 11 bases. DNA for the CDR3: TGTGCCAGCAGCCAATCCATACGGGGTGAAGCTTTCTTT. Its protein product is CASSQSIRGEAFF.

The chain is built from TRBV29-1 and TRBJ2-2; weak D call: TRBD1 (5 bases). The V gene's germline CDR1 is SQVTM and CDR2 ANQGSEA. The CDR3 loop spans 12 amino acids. The V and J ends lost 7 bases and 1 base respectively, with 7 bases between them. This chain's CDR3 is CSGGQNTGELFF. CDR3 nucleotides: TGCAGCGGTGGACAGAACACCGGGGAGCTGTTTTTT.

The CDR3 DNA is TGTGCCAGCACCCTGAGAGGGGCAACATCTAGCAATCAGCCCCAGCATTTT. As protein: CASTLRGATSSNQPQHF. The J gene is TRBJ1-5, the V gene TRBV2; D perhaps matches TRBD1 (5 bases). CDR1 and CDR2 from the germline V gene are SNHLY and FYNNEI. V dropped 7 bases and J dropped 0 bases, with 19 bases sitting between them. The CDR3 is 17 amino acids.

The chain combines TRBV19 with TRBJ1-5, with D possibly TRBD1 on 6 matching bases. V was clipped by 1 base and J by 6 bases, with 13 bases between them. This CDR3 comprises 15 residues. Germline V gene lookup returns CDR1 LNHDA and CDR2 SQIVND (reference sequence). This CDR3 reads CASSIGSEGVQPQHF. In nucleotides, the CDR3 is TGTGCCAGTAGTATAGGATCCGAGGGGGTTCAGCCCCAGCATTTT.

The chain employs TRBV3-1 and TRBJ1-2, with 7 bases lining up with TRBD1. The CDR3 extends over 15 amino acids. Germline V gene lookup returns CDR1 LGHDT and CDR2 YNNKEL (reference sequence). The J segment lost 3 bases and the V segment lost 0 bases, leaving 4 bases of the junction unmatched. The DNA for the CDR3 is TGTGCCAGCAGCCAAGAGGCGACAGGGTACTATGGCTACACCTTC. Its protein product is CASSQEATGYYGYTF.

The genes are TRBV2 and TRBJ2-5; D not resolved. V lost 5 bases and J 1 base, leaving 8 bases between the germline ends. The CDR3 is 13 amino acids. Germline V CDR1 and CDR2: SNHLY, FYNNEI. CDR3 nucleotides: TGTGCCAGCAGTTCGGACGTCCAAGAGACCCAGTACTTC. As protein: CASSSDVQETQYF.

The rearrangement joins TRBV6-6 to TRBJ2-7, with unresolved D. This CDR3 is built from 14 residues. V was cut by 2 bases and J by 2 bases, with 10 bases left in between. Germline-derived CDR1 and CDR2 are MNHNY and SVGAGI (reference sequence). The CDR3 DNA follows: TGTGCCAGCAGTTACCTTCGACAAACCTACGAGCAGTACTTC. Translated, it gives CASSYLRQTYEQYF.

This sequence joins TRBV29-1 and TRBJ2-3; no clear D. V dropped 4 bases and J dropped 4 bases, with 18 bases sitting between them. The germline gives CDR1 SQVTM, CDR2 ANQGSEA. The CDR3 is 15 residues long. The CDR3 is CSVAVGNSGPDTQYF. The CDR3 bases are TGCAGCGTTGCCGTAGGGAATTCGGGCCCAGATACGCAGTATTTT.

The V gene is TRBV29-1, the J gene TRBJ1-1, with D perhaps TRBD1 (6 bases). The ends were cut back, 3 bases at V and 11 bases at J, with 16 bases in the middle. This CDR3 is built from 12 residues. Per germline, CDR1 SQVTM and CDR2 ANQGSEA. The CDR3 nucleotides are TGCAGCGTTGATCGGGTCAGGGGCTGGGCTTTCTTT. Its translation: CSVDRVRGWAFF.

The J gene is TRBJ1-5, the V gene TRBV20-1; D is undetermined. The CDR3 has 15 residues. The germline V gene has CDR1 DFQATT and CDR2 SNEGSKA (reference sequence). The V end was cut by 1 base, the J end by 5 bases, with 15 bases between. CDR3 sequence reads: CSARVISPRYQPQHF. The CDR3 DNA reads TGCAGTGCTAGAGTAATCTCCCCCCGGTATCAGCCCCAGCATTTT.

This sequence joins TRBV2 and TRBJ2-1; no firm D call. Trimming shortened V by 8 bases and J by 2 bases, and 13 bases separated the two germline ends. Germline V lookup: CDR1 SNHLY, CDR2 FYNNEI. The CDR3 sequence is 14 residues long. For the CDR3, the DNA is TGTGCCAGCGGACCGAACCGAGCCTACAATGAGCAGTTCTTC. Its translation: CASGPNRAYNEQFF.

The V call is TRBV12-3 or TRBV12-4, the J call TRBJ2-5; possibly TRBD1 for D (6 bases). The CDR3 consists of 16 residues. V lost 3 bases, J lost 2 bases, and 16 bases lay in between. DNA of the CDR3: TGTGCCAGCAGTTTGAGTACAGGGAACGGGCAAGAGACCCAGTACTTC. Translating it yields CASSLSTGNGQETQYF.

The chain uses TRBV20-1 and TRBJ2-3, with D uncertain. This CDR3 comprises 14 residues. Germline V gene sequence: CDR1 DFQATT, CDR2 SNEGSKA (reference sequence). The CDR3: CSAIIEPITDTQYF. As DNA, the CDR3 is TGCAGCGCCATTATTGAGCCCATCACAGATACGCAGTATTTT.

The chain joins TRBV18 to TRBJ2-5; D tentatively reads TRBD1 or TRBD2 (5 bases each). This CDR3 has 14 amino acids. The V gene's germline CDR1 is KGHSH and CDR2 LQKENI. V dropped 2 bases and J dropped 4 bases, with 11 bases sitting between them. CDR3 region: CASSPYEGTETQYF. The CDR3 bases are TGTGCCAGCTCACCATATGAGGGGACAGAGACCCAGTACTTC.

This chain connects TRBV4-1 to TRBJ2-7; 8 nucleotides line up with TRBD1. Trimming took 1 base from V and 0 from J; bases not matched to a gene: 8. The CDR3 sequence is 17 residues long. Germline V gives CDR1 MGHRA, CDR2 YSYEKL. CDR3 protein: CASSQGSWTGSSYEQYF. As DNA, the CDR3 is TGCGCCAGCAGCCAAGGGAGCTGGACAGGGAGCTCCTACGAGCAGTACTTC.

The rearrangement links TRBV25-1 to TRBJ1-2, with 9 nucleotides matching TRBD1. This CDR3 contains 15 residues. CDR1 is MGHDK and CDR2 is SYGVNS in the germline V gene. The trim removed 3 bases at V and 5 bases at J, leaving 7 bases unmatched. The CDR3 DNA reads TGTGCCAGCAGTGACATACAGGGGGCGGGGTATGGCTACACCTTC. Protein product: CASSDIQGAGYGYTF.

DNA of the CDR3: TGTGCCAGCAGTTACGTAGGGGGCAATGAGCAGTTCTTC. Translated, it gives CASSYVGGNEQFF. The chain links TRBV6-5 to TRBJ2-1; D is perhaps TRBD1 (6 bases). This CDR3 has 13 residues. The V gene's germline CDR1 is MNHEY and CDR2 SVGAGI. Deletions cut 2 bases from V and 6 bases from J, with 8 bases between.

The V gene is TRBV28, the J gene TRBJ1-5; TRBD1 might be the D (6 bases). CDR3 length: 16 residues. Trimming took 4 bases from V and 4 from J, leaving 17 bases between them. CDR1 is MDHEN, CDR2 SYDVKM, per germline. The CDR3 sequence is CASSYAGRGPNQPQHF. DNA for the CDR3: TGTGCCAGCAGTTACGCTGGACGGGGGCCTAATCAGCCCCAGCATTTT.

This chain connects TRBV6-1 to TRBJ2-1, with D perhaps TRBD2 (5 bases). V lost 10 bases and J lost 1, with 20 bases in between. This CDR3 has 16 amino acids. Germline V gives CDR1 MNHNS, CDR2 SASEGT. The CDR3 DNA follows: TGTGCCACCACTCCCGAGGGAGACGTATCCTACAATGAGCAGTTCTTC. As protein: CATTPEGDVSYNEQFF.

This chain links TRBV2 with TRBJ2-5, with 9 bases lining up with TRBD2. Germline V gene lookup returns CDR1 SNHLY and CDR2 FYNNEI. This CDR3 is built from 15 residues. Germline trimming cut 2 bases from V and 2 bases from J; bases unmatched to any gene: 3. CDR3 sequence reads: CASSELAGDQETQYF. CDR3 DNA sequence: TGTGCCAGCAGTGAATTAGCGGGGGATCAAGAGACCCAGTACTTC.

This clonotype was detected only once. The rearrangement joins TRBV29-1 to TRBJ2-3; 11 bases align to TRBD2. The CDR3 is 16 amino acids. Germline values: CDR1 SQVTM, CDR2 ANQGSEA. Losses at the gene ends were 6 bases for V and 2 bases for J; bases not matched to a gene: 10. CDR3: CSVEDTSGSFTDTQYF. CDR3 sequence (DNA): TGCAGCGTCGAGGATACTAGCGGGAGTTTCACAGATACGCAGTATTTT.

The V and J genes are TRBV29-1 and TRBJ2-2, with D perhaps assigned TRBD1 or TRBD2 (7 bases each). Looked up from germline, CDR1 is SQVTM and CDR2 is ANQGSEA. V gave up 4 bases and J gave up 6 bases, with 12 bases separating them. The CDR3 runs to 13 residues. The CDR3 DNA reads as TGCAGCGTTGGTGCAGGGGGGGCCGGGGAGCTGTTTTTT. The encoded protein is CSVGAGGAGELFF.